These 13 T cell receptor beta chains share one sample of origin, sequenced in a study of control samples from healthy donors and cancer patients. Some clones are missing from TCRdb's copy, which holds only in-frame ones; the method was immunoSEQ multiplex PCR. This sample has around 99,000 clones, with about nine tenths found just once. The sequenced sample was blood. The source is a human donor in good health. The donor label of this sample is uncertain.

The chain has TRBV29-1 and TRBJ2-1; D remains ambiguous. In germline, CDR1 is SQVTM, CDR2 ANQGSEA. V dropped 3 bases and J dropped 0 bases, with 15 bases sitting between them. The CDR3 totals 16 residues. The CDR3 nucleotides read TGCAGCGTTGAGGATCTCGACGCGAGCTCCTACAATGAGCAGTTCTTC. This sequence encodes CSVEDLDASSYNEQFF.

The V and J genes are TRBV7-2 and TRBJ2-1; 7 bases are a match to TRBD1. The ends lost 1 base at V and 2 bases at J; junction bases unmatched: 11. Germline V gives CDR1 SGHTA, CDR2 FQGNSA. This CDR3 contains 18 residues. In DNA, the CDR3 is TGTGCCAGCAGCTTAGTAGGTGGGGGACAGAGCCCCTACAATGAGCAGTTCTTC. It encodes CASSLVGGGQSPYNEQFF.

The chain links TRBV6-5 to TRBJ1-2; TRBD1 aligns across 9 bases. The CDR3 is made up of 14 amino acids. V dropped 2 bases and J dropped 4; count of bases not matched to a gene: 2. Germline V lookup: CDR1 MNHEY, CDR2 SVGAGI. The CDR3 loop reads CASSYADRGYGYTF. CDR3 coding DNA: TGTGCCAGCAGTTACGCGGACAGGGGCTATGGCTACACCTTC.

The chain recombines TRBV5-1 with TRBJ2-2; 7 bases match TRBD2. The V gene's germline CDR1 is SGHRS and CDR2 YFSETQ. Germline trimming cut 3 bases from V and 1 base from J; bases unmatched to any gene: 3. CDR3 length: 15 amino acids. CDR3 sequence (DNA): TGCGCCAGCAGCTGGCTAGCGGTGAACACCGGGGAGCTGTTTTTT. Encoded protein: CASSWLAVNTGELFF.

The chain is built from TRBV28 and TRBJ1-3; 7 nucleotides line up with TRBD1. The CDR3 runs to 17 residues. With V trimmed by 4 bases and J by 0 bases, 9 bases remained unmatched. Germline V gene lookup returns CDR1 MDHEN and CDR2 SYDVKM. CDR3 sequence reads: CASSSRTGETSGNTIYF. The CDR3 DNA reads as TGTGCCAGCAGTTCACGGACAGGTGAAACCTCTGGAAACACCATATATTTT.

V and J are TRBV5-1 and TRBJ2-5; D is ambiguous. Trimming shortened V by 0 bases and J by 4 bases, and 10 bases separated the two germline ends. This CDR3 contains 14 residues. Germline V gene data show CDR1 as SGHRS and CDR2 as YFSETQ. CDR3 DNA sequence: TGCGCCAGCAGCTTGGAAGGTAGAACAGAGACCCAGTACTTC. Translated, it gives CASSLEGRTETQYF.

J is TRBJ1-1 and V is TRBV6-5, with 7 bases fitting TRBD1. The germline gives CDR1 MNHEY, CDR2 SVGAGI. Unmatched junction bases numbered 6, after V lost 2 bases and J lost 6 bases. This CDR3 has 14 residues. The CDR3 DNA reads as TGTGCCAGCAGTTACAATAGGGGGCGAGCTGAAGCTTTCTTT. Translated, it gives CASSYNRGRAEAFF.

This clone has just one count. The CDR3 loop reads CASSLSEDREIKNIQYF. DNA for the CDR3: TGTGCCAGCAGTCTCTCCGAGGACAGGGAAATCAAAAACATTCAGTACTTC. The genes are TRBV5-5 and TRBJ2-4, with 8 bases that match TRBD1. With V trimmed by 5 bases and J by 3 bases, 13 bases remained unmatched. The CDR3 is made up of 17 amino acids. Germline CDR1 is SGHKS and CDR2 is YYEKEE (reference sequence).

The chain joins TRBV6-5 to TRBJ2-3, with D possibly TRBD1 on 6 matching bases. This CDR3 spans 14 amino acids. Germline V gives CDR1 MNHEY, CDR2 SVGAGI. Trimming stripped 7 bases from V and 3 bases from J, with 14 bases between. CDR3 sequence: CASKADRKTDTQYF. CDR3 bases: TGTGCCAGCAAAGCGGACAGAAAAACAGATACGCAGTATTTT.

V gene TRBV3-1 (or the pseudogene TRBV3-2) combines with J gene TRBJ1-5; weak D call: TRBD1 (6 bases). The CDR3 extends over 21 amino acids. CDR1 and CDR2 (germline): LGHDT, YNNKEL (reference sequence). V dropped 4 bases and J dropped 0 bases, with 28 bases sitting between them. CDR3 region: CASSRKQGREGMIDSNQPQHF. CDR3 sequence (DNA): TGTGCCAGCAGCCGAAAACAGGGCAGGGAGGGAATGATAGATAGCAATCAGCCCCAGCATTTT.

The chain has TRBV29-1 and TRBJ1-3; D ambiguous. Per germline, CDR1 SQVTM and CDR2 ANQGSEA. Between the trimmed V and J ends, which lost 2 bases and 0 bases, there was a span of 8 bases. The CDR3 has 14 residues. The CDR3 spells CSVERSGSGNTIYF. The CDR3 DNA sequence: TGCAGCGTTGAAAGGTCCGGCTCTGGAAACACCATATATTTT.

The chain links TRBV5-1 to TRBJ2-1; D is unresolved. This CDR3 is built from 14 residues. The germline V gene encodes CDR1 SGHRS and CDR2 YFSETQ. The V and J ends lost 3 bases and 0 bases respectively, with 7 bases between them. The CDR3 spells CASSSPSSYNEQFF. The CDR3 region has the DNA TGCGCCAGCAGCTCCCCTTCCTCCTACAATGAGCAGTTCTTC.

The rearrangement uses TRBV4-2 and TRBJ1-1, with TRBD1 as a possible D gene (6 bases). The CDR3 spans 15 residues. Germline lookup yields CDR1 LGHNA and CDR2 YNFKEQ. Between the trimmed V and J ends, which lost 5 bases and 1 base, there was a span of 14 bases. The CDR3 reads CASSSSWGPNTEAFF. CDR3 DNA: TGTGCCAGCAGCTCAAGTTGGGGGCCGAACACTGAAGCTTTCTTT.